These 10 T cell receptor beta chains share one sample of origin, sequenced in a study of blood T cell repertoires in COVID-19. Sequenced by immunoSEQ multiplex PCR; TCRdb stores in-frame clones only, minus some. Of tens of thousands of clones in the sample, about 83% are singletons; the top ten hold 6.1%. The sample taken for sequencing was peripheral blood. The receptors come from a woman of 80 years or more with acute or convalescent COVID-19.

V usage is TRBV6-6 and J usage is TRBJ2-7; 7 nucleotides agree with TRBD1. Losses at the gene ends were 6 bases for V and 4 bases for J; bases not matched to a gene: 3. The CDR3 is 12 residues long. Germline CDR1 and CDR2: MNHNY and SVGAGI (reference sequence). The CDR3 reads CASSGTAYEQYF. In DNA form, the CDR3 reads TGTGCCAGCAGCGGGACAGCTTACGAGCAGTACTTC.

The V gene is TRBV9, the J gene TRBJ2-2, with TRBD2 as a possible D gene (5 bases). This CDR3 spans 16 amino acids. Germline CDR1 and CDR2: SGDLS and YYNGEE. Trimming stripped 2 bases from V and 5 bases from J, with 16 bases between. CDR3 bases: TGTGCCAGCAGCGTTTTACCAGCGGAAGCGACCGGGGAGCTGTTTTTT. This encodes CASSVLPAEATGELFF.

The CDR3 is CASSPRGTGEDQPQHF. CDR3 DNA sequence: TGTGCCAGCAGCCCAAGAGGGACAGGGGAGGATCAGCCCCAGCATTTT. The chain is built from TRBV5-8 and TRBJ1-5; 10 bases line up with TRBD1. This CDR3 spans 16 amino acids. V was pared by 4 bases and J by 5 bases, with 9 bases of the junction left unmatched. Looked up from germline, CDR1 is SGHTS and CDR2 is YDEGEE.

V usage is TRBV11-1 and J usage is TRBJ1-1, with a weak D call TRBD1 (6 bases). The CDR3 is 16 residues long. The germline V gene has CDR1 SGHAT and CDR2 FQDESV (reference sequence). Between the trimmed V and J ends, which lost 0 bases and 1 base, there was a span of 12 bases. Here the CDR3 reads CASSLALGGQNTEAFF. The CDR3 DNA follows: TGTGCCAGCAGCTTAGCGCTTGGGGGCCAGAACACTGAAGCTTTCTTT.

The chain uses TRBV9 and TRBJ2-2; D call uncertain. The CDR3 runs to 11 residues. Germline V gives CDR1 SGDLS, CDR2 YYNGEE. V shed 4 bases and J shed 9 bases, with 7 bases lying between them. CDR3 nucleotide sequence: TGTGCCAGCAGCTCCTCCCGGGAGCTGTTTTTT. Its protein is CASSSSRELFF.

The chain has TRBV6-5 and TRBJ2-7; 8 nucleotides align to TRBD1. The length of the CDR3 is 13 residues. J gave up 0 bases and V 11 bases, and 6 bases lay outside the gene matches. Germline values: CDR1 MNHEY, CDR2 SVGAGI. CDR3 region: CAGSRGPSYEQYF. CDR3 nucleotides: TGTGCCGGTTCCAGGGGGCCCTCCTACGAGCAGTACTTC.

V is TRBV7-2 and J is TRBJ1-5; the D gene is possibly TRBD1 (5 bases). Germline CDR1 reads SGHTA; CDR2 reads FQGNSA. With 2 bases removed from V and 6 bases from J, the gap between germline ends came to 14 bases. The CDR3 totals 15 residues. The CDR3 DNA is TGTGCCAGCAGCTTACCCTTAGCAGGGATTCAGCCCCAGCATTTT. Translation gives CASSLPLAGIQPQHF.

J is TRBJ1-2 and V is TRBV19, with a weak D call TRBD1 (6 bases). The CDR3 loop spans 16 amino acids. The V and J ends lost 3 bases and 8 bases respectively, with 22 bases between them. Germline loops: CDR1 LNHDA, CDR2 SQIVND (reference sequence). For the CDR3, the DNA is TGTGCCAGTAGTATTACAGGGCCCCCGGTGTTAAGGGGCTACACCTTC. Amino acid sequence: CASSITGPPVLRGYTF.

This rearrangement joins TRBV19 to TRBJ1-1; the D gene is possibly TRBD1 (6 bases). This CDR3 is built from 13 residues. V lost 7 bases and J lost 5, with 14 bases in between. Germline V gene lookup returns CDR1 LNHDA and CDR2 SQIVND (reference sequence). The CDR3 nucleotides read TGTGCCAGTAAGCCCAGGGGTGAAACTGAAGCTTTCTTT. Translation: CASKPRGETEAFF.

V is TRBV7-8 and J is TRBJ2-3; 8 nucleotides line up with TRBD1. CDR1 and CDR2 (germline): SGHVS, FQNEAQ. This CDR3 has 17 amino acids. V was clipped by 3 bases and J by 3 bases; unmatched bases: 11. The CDR3 is CASSFPMDRAGTDTQYF. The CDR3 DNA follows: TGTGCCAGCAGCTTCCCCATGGACAGGGCGGGAACAGATACGCAGTATTTT.